This T cell receptor beta chain appears in the sequencing data of a study of cytomegalovirus exposure and HLA in healthy donors. The junction had 1 base not matched to a gene; V was cut back by 3 bases and J by 0 bases. The CDR3 has 14 amino acids. Germline V gives CDR1 LGHNA, CDR2 YSLEER. Researchers ran the PCR with 60 Vbeta and 13 Jbeta primers. Original processing notes: Later reanalysis found tens of millions of unique TCR beta chains, around 9.9 million of them shared. Clones were sequenced by immunoSEQ multiplex PCR, and TCRdb holds only the in-frame ones, with some missing. From that table come the V and J calls and clone size; the DNA was used to work out D and trimming. The table has some 150,000 clones, more than 75% seen once.

This TCR was sampled from a woman aged 18 to 35 in good health and CMV-seronegative. The material sequenced was PBMCs. The J gene is TRBJ1-1, the V gene TRBV4-3, with TRBD1 matching 7 bases. The CDR3 loop reads CASSQGTVNTEAFF. The CDR3 nucleotides read TGCGCCAGCAGCCAGGGGACAGTGAACACTGAAGCTTTCTTT.